The clone carrying this T cell receptor (beta chain) was observed a few times. Its specificity is not known. In replicate PCRs of sorted subsets, approximately 210 ng DNA, approximately 30,000 T cell genomes, was used. Using immunoSEQ multiplex PCR, the repertoire was profiled, and TCRdb retains in-frame clones only, with some absent. The profile covers about 2.3 million clones, with over 90% appearing a single time and approximately 0.4% taken by the ten largest. The data stem from a study of shared clonotypes between healthy human individuals. The wider study: Per donor, three plates held CD4 naive cells, three held CD4 memory, two held CD8 naive and one held CD8 memory.

Study-level results: The sole specimen, blood, was sampled, and tissue repertoires likely differ.

CDR1 is KGHSH, CDR2 LQKENI, per germline. The CDR3 consists of 14 residues. Trimming removed 6 bases at V and 8 bases at J, with 16 bases between. Sequenced input: naive CD4+ T cells from PBMCs. The subset is: CD45RA+ positively selected. This receptor was identified in a man younger than 35 in good health. Some clones in this sample may be carry-over from other donors' samples. V is TRBV18 and J is TRBJ1-4; unclear D gene. In nucleotides, the CDR3 is TGTGCCAGCTCTTCGGGGTACGAGGGAGAAAAACTGTTTTTT. It codes for CASSSGYEGEKLFF. The full variable domain, with the rest looked up from reference TRBV18 and TRBJ1-4, is NAGVMQNPRHLVRRRGQEARLRCSPMKGHSHVYWYRQLPEEGLKFMVYLQKENIIDESGMPKERFSAEFPKEGPSILRIQQVVRGDSAAYFCASSSGYEGEKLFFGSGTQLSVL.